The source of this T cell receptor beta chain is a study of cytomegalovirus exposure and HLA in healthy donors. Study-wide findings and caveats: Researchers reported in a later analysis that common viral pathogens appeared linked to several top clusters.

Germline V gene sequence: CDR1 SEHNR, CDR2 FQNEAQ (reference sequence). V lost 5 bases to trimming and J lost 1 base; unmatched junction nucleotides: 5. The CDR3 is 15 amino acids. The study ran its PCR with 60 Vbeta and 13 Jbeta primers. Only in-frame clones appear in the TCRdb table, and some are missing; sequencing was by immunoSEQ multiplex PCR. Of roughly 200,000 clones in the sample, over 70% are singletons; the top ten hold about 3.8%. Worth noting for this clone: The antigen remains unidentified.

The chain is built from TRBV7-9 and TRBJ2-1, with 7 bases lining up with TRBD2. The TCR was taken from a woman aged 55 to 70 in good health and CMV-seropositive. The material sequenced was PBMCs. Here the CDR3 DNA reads TGTGCCAGCAGCCTTTACGGGGGGTCCTACAATGAGCAGTTCTTC. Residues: CASSLYGGSYNEQFF.